This T cell receptor beta chain is drawn from a study of CD8+CD57+ T cells in acquired aplastic anemia. Study-wide results and caveats: Patients and controls shared 25 to 30 CD8+ CDR3 sequences.

This clonotype was detected many times. Its antigen is currently unknown. Unmatched junction bases numbered 11, after V lost 2 bases and J lost 4 bases. Looked up from germline, CDR1 is DFQATT and CDR2 is SNEGSKA (reference sequence). CDR3 length equals 15 residues. TCR beta VDJ and CDR3 profiles were obtained from a genomic DNA template. TCRdb re-called the reads through MiXCR, storing one row per CDR3 protein. The data contain tens of thousands of distinct CDR3 sequences, less than 60% of them singletons. The rearrangement uses TRBV20-1 and TRBJ2-7; 7 bases align to TRBD2. Specimen: sorted CD4+, CD8+, or CD8+CD57+ T cells (not recorded which) from PBMCs. The sequence derives from a human donor in good health, serving as a control. As DNA, the CDR3 is TGCAGTGCTAGAAAAGCGGGGTCAGGGATATACGAGCAGTACTTC. This sequence encodes CSARKAGSGIYEQYF.